This T cell receptor beta chain emerged from a study of blood T cell repertoires in COVID-19. Study-level background: COVID-19 samples collected from the United States, Italy and Spain covered acute and convalescent phases. PBMCs, B-cell-depleted T cells, or T cells provided the cDNA or gDNA that made up the material.

In the original workflow: Estimated nucleated cell counts came from reference gene primer amplification. Profiled with immunoSEQ multiplex PCR; TCRdb holds only in-frame clones, not every one. V, J and clone size are taken as reported in that table, and D and trimming were inferred from the DNA itself. Of 350,000 to 450,000 clones in the sample, around 84% were seen once. Germline V gene data show CDR1 as MNHEY and CDR2 as SVGAGI. V lost 5 bases and J lost 10, with 20 bases in between. The CDR3 runs 14 residues. The TCR comes from a human donor in a cohort sampled during active COVID-19. This rearrangement joins TRBV6-5 to TRBJ1-1; D might be TRBD1 (6 bases). The sequencing sample was made of peripheral blood. The CDR3 loop is CASSPWEGGDLAFF. CDR3 coding DNA: TGTGCCAGCAGTCCTTGGGAGGGGGGTGATCTAGCTTTCTTT.